A single sample is the source of the 29 T cell receptor beta chains below, sequenced in a study of T cell responses to AZD1222 COVID-19 vaccine. Here immunoSEQ multiplex PCR was the method, and the copy in TCRdb shows in-frame clones only, minus some. The data contain approximately 70,000 clones, about 80% of them seen just once; the ten biggest clones take up 11% to 15%. Sequencing was performed on peripheral blood, taken 28 days after the second AZD1222 dose. These receptors were obtained from an adult who received the AZD1222 COVID-19 vaccine.

The chain uses TRBV2 and TRBJ1-1; D is unresolved. Germline-derived CDR1 and CDR2 are SNHLY and FYNNEI. V lost 7 bases, J lost 1 base, and 7 bases lay in between. This CDR3 spans 12 amino acids. The CDR3 spells CASKVRNTEAFF. The CDR3 DNA reads TGTGCCAGCAAGGTCAGGAACACTGAAGCTTTCTTT.

The chain recombines TRBV6-5 with TRBJ2-4; the match to TRBD2 covers 7 bases. CDR3 length: 15 amino acids. The junction had 10 bases not matched to a gene; V was cut back by 4 bases and J by 7 bases. CDR1 is MNHEY and CDR2 is SVGAGI in the germline V gene. The CDR3 nucleotides read TGTGCCAGCAGTTCCAATCGGGGGGTTGCTAACATTCAGTACTTC. As protein: CASSSNRGVANIQYF.

The J gene is TRBJ2-7, the V gene TRBV28; D remains ambiguous. The V gene's germline CDR1 is MDHEN and CDR2 SYDVKM. CDR3 length equals 13 residues. V lost 3 bases and J 0 bases, leaving 6 bases between the germline ends. The CDR3: CASSFWRSYEQYF. CDR3 coding DNA: TGTGCCAGCAGTTTTTGGCGCTCCTACGAGCAGTACTTC.

J is TRBJ2-3 and V is TRBV19, with TRBD1 matching 8 bases. Trimming took 9 bases from V and 5 from J; bases not matched to a gene: 10. The germline gives CDR1 LNHDA, CDR2 SQIVND (reference sequence). This CDR3 has 14 amino acids. This CDR3 is CASQDRGSIDTQYF. The CDR3 DNA is TGTGCCAGCCAAGACAGGGGAAGTATAGATACGCAGTATTTT.

The rearrangement uses TRBV29-1 and TRBJ2-3, with TRBD1 matching 7 bases. The V and J ends lost 4 bases and 2 bases, in that order; junction bases with no gene match: 6. This CDR3 has 14 residues. Germline CDR1 and CDR2: SQVTM and ANQGSEA. The CDR3 DNA reads TGCAGCGTTGCGACAGGGAGTTCCACAGATACGCAGTATTTT. It codes for CSVATGSSTDTQYF.

The CDR3 sequence: CASRGDYDTGELFF. CDR3 in DNA: TGTGCCAGCAGAGGGGACTACGACACCGGGGAGCTGTTTTTT. This chain uses TRBV2 with TRBJ2-2, with 7 nucleotides matching TRBD2. J was trimmed by 3 bases and V by 6 bases; bases with no gene match: 4. CDR3 length: 14 residues. Looked up from germline, CDR1 is SNHLY and CDR2 is FYNNEI. Using reference TRBV2 and TRBJ2-2 for the parts outside the CDR3, the full variable domain is EPEVTQTPSHQVTQMGQEVILRCVPISNHLYFYWYRQILGQKVEFLVSFYNNEISEKSEIFDDQFSVERPDGSNFTLKIRSTKLEDSAMYFCASRGDYDTGELFFGEGSRLTVL.

The chain links TRBV27 to TRBJ1-5; the match to TRBD1 covers 12 bases. The germline gives CDR1 MNHEY, CDR2 SMNVEV (reference sequence). This CDR3 has 16 amino acids. With 3 bases clipped from V and 6 bases from J, the junction kept 6 bases outside the gene matches. CDR3 DNA: TGTGCCAGCAGTTTTGTCGGGACAGGGGGCAGTCAGCCCCAGCATTTT. Protein sequence: CASSFVGTGGSQPQHF.

This rearrangement joins TRBV20-1 to TRBJ2-5; no definite D call. CDR1 and CDR2 (germline): DFQATT, SNEGSKA (reference sequence). V was cut by 3 bases and J by 0 bases, with 8 bases left in between. The CDR3 extends over 13 amino acids. CDR3 in amino acids: CSASTRYQETQYF. The CDR3, as DNA: TGCAGTGCTAGTACGAGGTACCAAGAGACCCAGTACTTC.

This clone was detected only a few times. This chain links TRBV6-5 with TRBJ1-2; perhaps TRBD1 as D (5 bases). Trimming removed 0 bases at V and 8 bases at J, with 19 bases between. The CDR3 loop spans 16 amino acids. The germline V gene encodes CDR1 MNHEY and CDR2 SVGAGI. CDR3: CASSYSFTDSGFGYTF. The CDR3 DNA reads as TGTGCCAGCAGTTACTCATTTACGGATTCAGGGTTCGGCTACACCTTC.

The chain uses TRBV28 and TRBJ1-5; D unclear. V was shortened by 1 base and J by 0 bases, with 4 bases between the two germline ends. CDR3 length equals 14 residues. CDR1 is MDHEN and CDR2 is SYDVKM in the germline V gene. CDR3 loop: CASSLLSSNQPQHF. The CDR3 region has the DNA TGTGCCAGCAGTTTATTAAGTAGCAATCAGCCCCAGCATTTT.

The rearrangement joins TRBV9 to TRBJ1-5, with D perhaps matching TRBD1 (5 bases). From germline, CDR1 is SGDLS and CDR2 YYNGEE. This CDR3 has 16 amino acids. V dropped 3 bases and J dropped 1 base, with 14 bases sitting between them. CDR3 sequence reads: CASSANGQLSNQPQHF. Here the CDR3 DNA reads TGTGCCAGCAGCGCCAACGGACAATTAAGCAATCAGCCCCAGCATTTT. Using reference TRBV9 and TRBJ1-5 for the parts outside the CDR3, the full variable domain is DSGVTQTPKHLITATGQRVTLRCSPRSGDLSVYWYQQSLDQGLQFLIQYYNGEERAKGNILERFSAQQFPDLHSELNLSSLELGDSALYFCASSANGQLSNQPQHFGDGTRLSIL.

J is TRBJ2-7 and V is TRBV12-5; a possible D gene is TRBD2 (7 bases). The CDR3 sequence is 14 residues long. The V and J ends lost 10 bases and 4 bases respectively, with 20 bases between them. Germline V gene data show CDR1 as LGHNT and CDR2 as FRNRAP. CDR3 nucleotide sequence: TGTGCTAAGGTGGGGCGGGGGCACCTATACGAGCAGTACTTC. It is translated as CAKVGRGHLYEQYF. The entire variable domain, with the rest obtained from reference TRBV12-5 and TRBJ2-7, is as follows: DARVTQTPRHKVTEMGQEVTMRCQPILGHNTVFWYRQTMMQGLELLAYFRNRAPLDDSGMPKDRFSAEMPDATLATLKIQPSEPRDSAVYFCAKVGRGHLYEQYFGPGTRLTVT.

The rearrangement links TRBV4-3 to TRBJ2-1; TRBD2 is a possible D gene (5 bases). V lost 0 bases and J lost 11, with 8 bases in between. This CDR3 spans 12 amino acids. CDR1 and CDR2 from the germline V gene are LGHNA and YSLEER. The CDR3 DNA sequence: TGCGCCAGCAGCCAAGATCGGACTCAGCAGTTCTTC. This translates into CASSQDRTQQFF.

This chain uses TRBV5-1 with TRBJ2-7; 8 nucleotides agree with TRBD2. V lost 3 bases to trimming and J lost 1 base; unmatched junction nucleotides: 3. CDR3 length equals 14 residues. Germline V gives CDR1 SGHRS, CDR2 YFSETQ. The CDR3 coding sequence is TGCGCCAGCAGCTCAAGCGGGGGTTCCTACGAGCAGTACTTC. Protein product: CASSSSGGSYEQYF. Based on the CDR3 plus reference TRBV5-1 and TRBJ2-7, the full variable domain is KAGVTQTPRYLIKTRGQQVTLSCSPISGHRSVSWYQQTPGQGLQFLFEYFSETQRNKGNFPGRFSGRQFSNSRSEMNVSTLELGDSALYLCASSSSGGSYEQYFGPGTRLTVT.

The rearrangement uses TRBV10-3 and TRBJ2-7; D not resolved. This CDR3 spans 17 amino acids. Per germline, CDR1 ENHRY and CDR2 SYGVKD. V was pared by 3 bases and J by 2 bases, with 20 bases between. As DNA, the CDR3 is TGTGCCATCAGTGATTTGTCTGACTGGGATCCGGCCTACGAGCAGTACTTC. Encoded protein: CAISDLSDWDPAYEQYF.

This clone was seen more than once but under ten times. This chain connects TRBV5-5 to TRBJ1-1; D gene uncertain. Germline lookup yields CDR1 SGHKS and CDR2 YYEKEE (reference sequence). V gave up 5 bases and J gave up 4 bases, with 12 bases separating them. The CDR3 is made up of 13 amino acids. For the CDR3, the DNA is TGTGCCAGCAGACTGGGGATAGCCACTGAAGCTTTCTTT. It encodes CASRLGIATEAFF.

CDR3 region: CAWSVPGTGIYTF. In DNA, the CDR3 is TGTGCCTGGAGTGTACCCGGGACAGGGATCTACACCTTC. This chain uses TRBV30 with TRBJ1-2, with TRBD1 identical over 9 bases. Germline values: CDR1 GTSNPN, CDR2 SVGIG (reference sequence). V was clipped by 0 bases and J by 10 bases; unmatched bases: 6. The CDR3 totals 13 residues.

This clone was seen a single time. Here the CDR3 reads CASRETLGLEAFF. In DNA form, the CDR3 reads TGTGCCAGTAGGGAAACCCTGGGGTTGGAAGCTTTCTTT. The chain joins TRBV19 to TRBJ1-1, with D hard to call. Germline values: CDR1 LNHDA, CDR2 SQIVND (reference sequence). The CDR3 sequence is 13 residues long. Trimming removed 6 bases at V and 8 bases at J, with 16 bases between.

This clone was detected a few times. V gene TRBV30 combines with J gene TRBJ1-1; no definite D call. With 3 bases removed from V and 0 bases from J, the gap between germline ends came to 8 bases. The CDR3 is 13 amino acids. Per germline, CDR1 GTSNPN and CDR2 SVGIG (reference sequence). CDR3 sequence reads: CAWRGIMNTEAFF. In DNA form, the CDR3 reads TGTGCCTGGAGGGGGATTATGAACACTGAAGCTTTCTTT.

The rearrangement uses TRBV9 and TRBJ2-5; D assignment may be TRBD1 or TRBD2 (6 bases each). This CDR3 has 14 residues. V shed 2 bases and J shed 1 base, with 9 bases lying between them. Looked up from germline, CDR1 is SGDLS and CDR2 is YYNGEE. The CDR3 loop is CASSVGGLQETQYF. For the CDR3, the DNA is TGTGCCAGCAGCGTCGGGGGCCTCCAAGAGACCCAGTACTTC.

The V call is TRBV3-1 (or the pseudogene TRBV3-2), the J call TRBJ2-7; no reliable D call. Germline values: CDR1 LGHDT, CDR2 YNNKEL (reference sequence). The CDR3 is 14 amino acids. The germline V and J ends were trimmed by 1 base and 5 bases, with 12 bases remaining between them. In DNA form, the CDR3 reads TGTGCCAGCAGCCAAGGATTCGGCAGAAACGAGCAGTACTTC. Translating gives CASSQGFGRNEQYF.

V usage is TRBV7-2 and J usage is TRBJ1-2; D unresolved. Germline-derived CDR1 and CDR2 are SGHTA and FQGNSA. CDR3 size: 15 residues. The germline V and J ends were trimmed by 1 base and 8 bases, with 17 bases remaining between them. CDR3 nucleotide sequence: TGTGCCAGCAGCTTAGGCGGCGGAGCCCTTTGGGGCTACACCTTC. Protein product: CASSLGGGALWGYTF.

This clone was detected only a few times. This chain uses TRBV7-6 with TRBJ2-2; D is possibly TRBD1 (6 bases). Trimming took 5 bases from V and 4 from J, leaving 17 bases between them. The CDR3 totals 16 residues. Germline V gene data show CDR1 as SGHVS and CDR2 as FNYEAQ. DNA of the CDR3: TGTGCCAGCAGCCCTACAGGGAATCTCGCCACCGGGGAGCTGTTTTTT. Translating it yields CASSPTGNLATGELFF.

This sequence joins TRBV7-8 and TRBJ2-5; D is possibly TRBD1 or TRBD2 (5 bases each). The CDR3 runs to 15 residues. Germline V gene data show CDR1 as SGHVS and CDR2 as FQNEAQ. The ends were cut back, 8 bases at V and 2 bases at J, with 18 bases in the middle. CDR3 nucleotide sequence: TGTGCCAGCTCCACCGCTCCGGGACGGCAAGAGACCCAGTACTTC. It is translated as CASSTAPGRQETQYF.

In DNA form, the CDR3 reads TGTGCCAGCAGCTTCCAGAGGACAGGGGGCTCTAATCAGCCCCAGCATTTT. Translation gives CASSFQRTGGSNQPQHF. The J gene is TRBJ1-5, the V gene TRBV7-8; the match to TRBD1 covers 11 bases. The CDR3 length is 17 residues. Trimming cost V 3 bases and J 4 bases; bases outside gene matches: 8. Germline V gene sequence: CDR1 SGHVS, CDR2 FQNEAQ.

This clone has only one observation. The chain is built from TRBV5-1 and TRBJ2-5; 7 bases line up with TRBD2. The CDR3 is 14 residues long. CDR1 SGHRS and CDR2 YFSETQ come from the germline V gene. Unmatched junction bases numbered 4, after V lost 0 bases and J lost 5 bases. DNA for the CDR3: TGCGCCAGCAGCTTGGCCAGCGGGGATGAGACCCAGTACTTC. This gives the protein CASSLASGDETQYF.

The chain uses TRBV19 and TRBJ1-2; no reliable D call. The ends were cut back, 7 bases at V and 4 bases at J, with 13 bases in the middle. Per the germline V gene, CDR1 is LNHDA and CDR2 is SQIVND (reference sequence). This CDR3 has 13 residues. The CDR3 DNA reads as TGTGCCAGTACCCGAAAGGGCAGCTATGGCTACACCTTC. Its protein product is CASTRKGSYGYTF.

This chain uses TRBV24-1 with TRBJ2-5; no reliable D call. This CDR3 contains 15 residues. The germline V gene encodes CDR1 KGHDR and CDR2 SFDVKD. Trimming left V 5 bases short and J 5 bases short, with 17 bases between. CDR3 bases: TGTGCCACCAGTGTCGTCTCGGGTCTAGGGGAGACCCAGTACTTC. Translating it yields CATSVVSGLGETQYF.

This clone occurred a few times. The rearrangement uses TRBV7-9 and TRBJ2-5, with 12 nucleotides matching TRBD1. With V trimmed by 1 base and J by 5 bases, 2 bases remained unmatched. There are 15 residues in the CDR3. Germline assignment: CDR1 SEHNR and CDR2 FQNEAQ (reference sequence). CDR3 loop: CASSLGDRGLETQYF. The CDR3 DNA follows: TGTGCCAGCAGCTTAGGGGACAGGGGGCTGGAGACCCAGTACTTC.